This T cell receptor (beta chain) stems from a study of Graves' ophthalmopathy and Graves' hyperthyroidism. At the level of the study: No progression to ophthalmopathy over 18 months defined stable hyperthyroidism.

The germline V gene encodes CDR1 LNHDA and CDR2 SQIVND (reference sequence). The CDR3 runs 11 residues. Trimming took 5 bases from V and 14 from J, leaving 12 bases between them. Among the hyperthyroidism patients, all were newly diagnosed, aged 18 to 65, with under 2 months' duration. Serum thyroxine and TRAb, along with clinical symptoms, thyroid ultrasound and orbital computed tomography, were what diagnosis relied on. Amplified TCR beta CDR3 regions were obtained using RNA transcripts as template. A first-round RT-PCR used HTBI primers, followed by a second-round multiplex PCR. TCRdb fed the multiplex PCR reads into MiXCR, producing one record per CDR3 protein. The sample consists of 900,000 to 1,200,000 distinct CDR3 sequences, about two fifths of them appearing once.

The receptor's source is an adult man with Graves' hyperthyroidism. The specimen sequenced was peripheral blood or thyroid tissue (not recorded which). The chain carries TRBV19 and TRBJ1-4; tentative D call: TRBD1 (6 bases). The CDR3, as DNA: TGTGCCAGTAGTGCGCGGGACATTCTGTTTTTT. Amino acid sequence: CASSARDILFF.